The rows below give T cell receptor beta chains drawn from one sample of a study of T cells in Graves' hyperthyroidism and ophthalmopathy. TCRdb re-analysed the multiplex PCR reads in MiXCR, keeping a single row per CDR3 protein. Seen here are 200,000 or so distinct CDR3 sequences, about 15% observed once, and the top ten hold roughly 55%. Sequencing was done on a sample of blood. The source of these receptors is a woman between 50 and 59 years old with Graves' hyperthyroidism. Each CDR3 is given with its conserved first and last residue. Each record gives: V gene, J gene, D gene, clone size, CDR3 protein, CDR3 DNA. A D gene is named only where the DNA matches it firmly. Size tells how often a clone was seen (once, few, many) or the class of an expanded clone, and some rows leave it out.

v_call: TRBV5-6
j_call: TRBJ2-7
d_call: NA
clone_size: few
cdr3_aa: CASSLRDDYEQYF
cdr3_nt: TGTGCCAGCAGCTTGAGGGATGATTACGAGCAGTACTTC

v_call: TRBV12-5
j_call: TRBJ2-1
d_call: NA
clone_size: NA
cdr3_aa: CASGLVLDRRTYNEQFF
cdr3_nt: TGTGCTAGTGGTTTGGTATTGGACAGAAGAACCTACAATGAGCAGTTCTTC

v_call: TRBV11-2
j_call: TRBJ2-3
d_call: TRBD2
clone_size: large
cdr3_aa: CASSLVTSGTDTQYF
cdr3_nt: TGTGCCAGCAGCTTAGTTACTAGCGGCACAGATACGCAGTATTTT

v_call: TRBV29-1
j_call: TRBJ2-7
d_call: NA
clone_size: NA
cdr3_aa: CSVDVGETFYEQYF
cdr3_nt: TGCAGCGTTGACGTAGGGGAGACTTTCTACGAGCAGTACTTC

v_call: TRBV18
j_call: TRBJ2-1
d_call: NA
clone_size: few
cdr3_aa: CASSPPSANEQFF
cdr3_nt: TGTGCCAGCTCACCACCGTCAGCGAACGAGCAGTTCTTC

v_call: TRBV3-1
j_call: TRBJ1-2
d_call: NA
clone_size: NA
cdr3_aa: CASSHPGGRGYTF
cdr3_nt: TGTGCCAGCAGCCACCCTGGGGGCCGTGGCTACACCTTC

v_call: TRBV27
j_call: TRBJ2-7
d_call: TRBD1
clone_size: few
cdr3_aa: CASSATTGGKYEQYF
cdr3_nt: TGTGCCAGCAGTGCGACGACAGGGGGCAAGTACGAGCAGTACTTC

v_call: TRBV20-1
j_call: TRBJ2-7
d_call: NA
clone_size: many
cdr3_aa: CSATPPGPQDEQYF
cdr3_nt: TGCAGTGCTACTCCACCGGGACCCCAGGACGAGCAGTACTTC

v_call: TRBV18
j_call: TRBJ2-3
d_call: TRBD1
clone_size: NA
cdr3_aa: CASSGWDREKDTQYF
cdr3_nt: TGTGCCAGCTCCGGTTGGGACAGGGAGAAAGATACGCAGTATTTT

v_call: TRBV12-3/TRBV12-4
j_call: TRBJ1-6
d_call: NA
clone_size: NA
cdr3_aa: CASSTGQYNSPLHF
cdr3_nt: TGTGCCAGCAGTACTGGACAGTATAATTCACCCCTCCACTTT

v_call: TRBV7-6
j_call: TRBJ2-3
d_call: NA
clone_size: many
cdr3_aa: CASSLSSGGTDTQYF
cdr3_nt: TGTGCCAGCAGCTTATCGTCAGGGGGCACAGATACGCAGTATTTT

v_call: TRBV7-6
j_call: TRBJ2-7
d_call: NA
clone_size: many
cdr3_aa: CASSLDGSSSYEQYF
cdr3_nt: TGTGCCAGCAGCTTAGACGGTTCTAGCTCCTACGAGCAGTACTTC

v_call: TRBV12-3/TRBV12-4
j_call: TRBJ2-3
d_call: TRBD1
clone_size: many
cdr3_aa: CASSLGGGGTDTQYF
cdr3_nt: TGTGCCAGCAGTTTAGGAGGGGGCGGCACAGATACGCAGTATTTT

v_call: TRBV11-2
j_call: TRBJ1-4
d_call: NA
clone_size: few
cdr3_aa: CASSFSPTNEKLFF
cdr3_nt: TGTGCCAGCAGCTTTAGCCCAACTAATGAAAAACTGTTTTTT

v_call: TRBV7-3
j_call: TRBJ2-3
d_call: TRBD2
clone_size: many
cdr3_aa: CASSPWTSGSSTDTQYF
cdr3_nt: TGTGCCAGCAGCCCATGGACTAGCGGGAGTTCAACAGATACGCAGTATTTT

v_call: TRBV6-1
j_call: TRBJ1-4
d_call: NA
clone_size: many
cdr3_aa: CASSELPRDAREKLFF
cdr3_nt: TGTGCCAGCAGTGAACTCCCCCGGGACGCCAGAGAAAAACTGTTTTTT

v_call: TRBV12-3/TRBV12-4
j_call: TRBJ2-2
d_call: NA
clone_size: NA
cdr3_aa: CASSRWDRSTGELFF
cdr3_nt: TGTGCCAGCAGCCGCTGGGACCGAAGTACCGGGGAGCTGTTTTTT

v_call: TRBV27
j_call: TRBJ2-2
d_call: NA
clone_size: many
cdr3_aa: CASSPSPGVKTGELFF
cdr3_nt: TGTGCCAGCAGTCCCAGTCCAGGGGTGAAGACCGGGGAGCTGTTTTTT

v_call: TRBV11-2
j_call: TRBJ2-5
d_call: NA
clone_size: NA
cdr3_aa: CASSPFNFPAQYF
cdr3_nt: TGTGCCAGCAGCCCCTTTAACTTTCCGGCCCAGTACTTC

v_call: TRBV15
j_call: TRBJ1-5
d_call: NA
clone_size: NA
cdr3_aa: CATSRGANQPQHF
cdr3_nt: TGTGCCACCTCCCGGGGGGCAAATCAGCCCCAGCATTTT

v_call: TRBV18
j_call: TRBJ1-1
d_call: NA
clone_size: many
cdr3_aa: CASSPSSGNTEAFF
cdr3_nt: TGTGCCAGCTCACCCTCTTCAGGGAACACTGAAGCTTTCTTT

v_call: TRBV11-2
j_call: TRBJ2-5
d_call: NA
clone_size: many
cdr3_aa: CASSLAIRGETQYF
cdr3_nt: TGTGCCAGCAGCTTAGCAATTAGGGGAGAGACCCAGTACTTC

v_call: TRBV6-1
j_call: TRBJ2-3
d_call: TRBD2
clone_size: NA
cdr3_aa: CASIRSGSYTDTQYF
cdr3_nt: TGTGCCAGCATTCGTAGCGGGAGTTACACAGATACGCAGTATTTT

v_call: TRBV5-1
j_call: TRBJ2-2
d_call: TRBD2
clone_size: NA
cdr3_aa: CASGPLAGGPGELFF
cdr3_nt: TGCGCCAGCGGACCACTAGCGGGAGGGCCCGGGGAGCTGTTTTTT

v_call: TRBV27
j_call: TRBJ1-1
d_call: TRBD1
clone_size: many
cdr3_aa: CASSGQGFTEAFF
cdr3_nt: TGTGCCAGCAGTGGACAGGGTTTCACTGAAGCTTTCTTT

v_call: TRBV5-6
j_call: TRBJ2-6
d_call: TRBD1
clone_size: NA
cdr3_aa: CASRDRGSGANVLTF
cdr3_nt: TGTGCCAGCCGGGACAGGGGGTCTGGGGCCAACGTCCTGACTTTC

v_call: TRBV3-1
j_call: TRBJ2-2
d_call: NA
clone_size: NA
cdr3_aa: CASSPPSGSGELFF
cdr3_nt: TGTGCCAGCAGCCCGCCATCAGGGAGCGGGGAGCTGTTTTTT

v_call: TRBV9
j_call: TRBJ1-5
d_call: NA
clone_size: NA
cdr3_aa: CASSVEGGDQPQHF
cdr3_nt: TGTGCCAGCAGCGTAGAGGGGGGGGATCAGCCCCAGCATTTT

v_call: TRBV15
j_call: TRBJ2-4
d_call: TRBD1
clone_size: few
cdr3_aa: CATSRDRGTKNIQYF
cdr3_nt: TGTGCCACCAGCAGAGACAGGGGGACCAAAAACATTCAGTACTTC

v_call: TRBV20-1
j_call: TRBJ2-1
d_call: NA
clone_size: many
cdr3_aa: CSAQTGNEQFF
cdr3_nt: TGCAGTGCTCAAACAGGGAATGAGCAGTTCTTC

v_call: TRBV20-1
j_call: TRBJ1-6
d_call: NA
clone_size: few
cdr3_aa: CSARDGSSYNSPLHF
cdr3_nt: TGCAGTGCTAGAGACGGGAGCTCCTATAATTCACCCCTCCACTTT

v_call: TRBV12-3/TRBV12-4
j_call: TRBJ2-1
d_call: NA
clone_size: many
cdr3_aa: CASKVEGGNNEQFF
cdr3_nt: TGTGCCAGCAAGGTTGAAGGGGGGAACAATGAGCAGTTCTTC

v_call: TRBV20-1
j_call: TRBJ2-7
d_call: TRBD1
clone_size: NA
cdr3_aa: CSAKTGGDIYEQYF
cdr3_nt: TGCAGTGCGAAGACAGGGGGCGACATCTACGAGCAGTACTTC

v_call: TRBV5-1
j_call: TRBJ1-3
d_call: NA
clone_size: NA
cdr3_aa: CASSPLSGNTIYF
cdr3_nt: TGCGCCAGCAGCCCTTTATCTGGAAACACCATATATTTT

v_call: TRBV20-1
j_call: TRBJ1-4
d_call: NA
clone_size: NA
cdr3_aa: CSAREGTSYEKLFF
cdr3_nt: TGCAGTGCTAGAGAAGGGACGTCCTATGAAAAACTGTTTTTT